Following are 15 T cell receptor beta chains from one sample sequenced in a study of vaccination and CD4 T cells after COVID-19. Cultured CD4+ T cells had their DNA profiled by the Oncomine TCR Beta short-read assay. In TCRdb, the PCR reads were re-called with MiXCR into one record per CDR3 protein. The sample holds 4,000 to 5,000 distinct CDR3 sequences, about 34% seen once. These receptors are not linked to any known antigen. Documented treatment: roughly 10-day PBMC culture with coronavirus spike peptide pools or control peptides (ViraFEST assay). Samples of CD4+ T cells were obtained from the unexposed donor before the COVID-19 pandemic (2011-2018). Sequences were obtained from CD4+ T cells from blood, cultured in vitro. The receptor source for this set is a human donor in good health.

The rearrangement joins TRBV24-1 to TRBJ2-5, with a possible D match to TRBD1 (8 bases). This CDR3 is 15 amino acids long. V was cut by 3 bases and J by 11 bases, with 21 bases left in between. The germline gives CDR1 KGHDR, CDR2 SFDVKD. The CDR3 coding sequence is TGTGCCACCAGTGATGGACAGGGTCCTCGGGAGGATCAGTACTTC. Translation: CATSDGQGPREDQYF.

This chain's CDR3 is CASSPTGTINQPQHF. The CDR3 coding sequence is TGTGCCAGCAGCCCGACAGGGACCATCAATCAGCCCCAGCATTTT. The genes are TRBV6-2 or TRBV6-3 and TRBJ1-5, with 7 bases aligning to TRBD1. The CDR3 is made up of 15 amino acids. Germline CDR1 and CDR2: MNHEY and SVGEGT. After removal of 6 bases from V and 3 bases from J, the junction contained 8 bases not matched to a gene.

The chain employs TRBV2 and TRBJ2-7; the D call may be TRBD1 or TRBD2 (5 bases each). Trimming shortened V by 6 bases and J by 3 bases, and 12 bases separated the two germline ends. In germline, CDR1 is SNHLY, CDR2 FYNNEI. The CDR3 totals 13 residues. The CDR3 DNA is TGTGCCAGCAGGACAGAGGGGAGCTACGAGCAGTACTTC. Protein: CASRTEGSYEQYF.

V gene TRBV12-3 or TRBV12-4 combines with J gene TRBJ1-1; no clear D gene. This CDR3 contains 13 residues. Trimming cost V 1 base and J 11 bases, with 14 bases left between them. In nucleotides, the CDR3 is TGTGCCAGCAGTTTAGGGGCGAATCCATGGGCTTTCTTT. It encodes CASSLGANPWAFF.

This clonotype was seen only a few times. The chain uses TRBV2 and TRBJ1-1, with 7 positions matching TRBD1. The germline CDR1 and CDR2 sequences are SNHLY and FYNNEI. J was trimmed by 8 bases and V by 6 bases; bases with no gene match: 12. The CDR3 runs to 14 residues. CDR3: CASRDRVGMGEAFF. CDR3 sequence (DNA): TGTGCCAGCAGAGACAGGGTTGGGATGGGGGAAGCTTTCTTT. The full variable domain, its missing parts supplied by reference TRBV2 and TRBJ1-1, is EPEVTQTPSHQVTQMGQEVILRCVPISNHLYFYWYRQILGQKVEFLVSFYNNEISEKSEIFDDQFSVERPDGSNFTLKIRSTKLEDSAMYFCASRDRVGMGEAFFGQGTRLTVV.

This chain joins TRBV30 and TRBJ1-2; TRBD1 matches 7 bases. After removal of 4 bases from V and 6 bases from J, the junction contained 8 bases not matched to a gene. From germline, CDR1 is GTSNPN and CDR2 SVGIG (reference sequence). The CDR3 is 13 residues long. The CDR3 here is CAWTTRTGHGYTF. The CDR3, as DNA: TGTGCCTGGACCACACGGACAGGCCATGGCTACACCTTC.

The rearrangement uses TRBV2 and TRBJ1-5; 7 bases fit TRBD1. The CDR3 is 14 residues long. Germline V gene sequence: CDR1 SNHLY, CDR2 FYNNEI. Germline trimming cut 5 bases from V and 3 bases from J; bases unmatched to any gene: 4. Written as DNA, the CDR3 is TGTGCCAGCAGTCCGACAGGGAACAATCAGCCCCAGCATTTT. Encoded protein: CASSPTGNNQPQHF.

The chain employs TRBV11-2 and TRBJ1-1, with D possibly being TRBD1 (5 bases). With 5 bases removed from V and 3 bases from J, the gap between germline ends came to 19 bases. From germline, CDR1 is SGHAT and CDR2 FQNNGV. This CDR3 region has 16 residues. CDR3 sequence: CASSLKGGGFDTEAFF. The CDR3, as DNA: TGTGCCAGCAGCCTGAAGGGCGGGGGATTCGACACTGAAGCTTTCTTT.

This clonotype was recorded a few times. The CDR3 DNA follows: TGTGCCAGCAGTGAAGACAGAAGGGACAGGGTCCCCGAAGCTTTCTTT. As protein: CASSEDRRDRVPEAFF. The chain uses TRBV6-1 and TRBJ1-1; 9 positions agree with TRBD1. V was clipped by 1 base and J by 8 bases; unmatched bases: 11. CDR1 and CDR2 from the germline V gene are MNHNS and SASEGT. The CDR3 runs to 16 residues.

V is TRBV7-9 and J is TRBJ2-6; a possible D gene is TRBD1 (5 bases). Looked up from germline, CDR1 is SEHNR and CDR2 is FQNEAQ (reference sequence). The CDR3 has 10 amino acids. The germline V and J ends were trimmed by 1 base and 19 bases, with 8 bases remaining between them. CDR3 DNA: TGTGCCAGCAGCTTAGTGGGGCTAACTTTC. As protein: CASSLVGLTF.

The chain has TRBV19 and TRBJ1-1, with D possibly matching TRBD1 (5 bases). Germline values: CDR1 LNHDA, CDR2 SQIVND (reference sequence). The V end was cut by 4 bases, the J end by 1 base, with 10 bases between. There are 14 residues in the CDR3. CDR3 residues: CASSTQGKNTEAFF. CDR3 sequence (DNA): TGTGCCAGTAGTACGCAGGGTAAGAACACTGAAGCTTTCTTT.

This clonotype was picked up a small number of times. In DNA form, the CDR3 reads TGCAGCGTCCATACAGGGGGCGCTTATGGCTACACCTTC. Protein sequence: CSVHTGGAYGYTF. The chain has TRBV29-1 and TRBJ1-2; 9 positions match TRBD1. V shed 6 bases and J 5 bases; nucleotides not matched to a gene: 7. Germline V CDR1 and CDR2: SQVTM, ANQGSEA. CDR3 length: 13 residues.

V usage is TRBV5-1 and J usage is TRBJ1-6; 7 bases align to TRBD1. The CDR3 has 15 residues. Unmatched junction bases numbered 7, after V lost 4 bases and J lost 6 bases. Germline lookup yields CDR1 SGHRS and CDR2 YFSETQ. CDR3 nucleotides: TGCGCCAGCAGCCAGGGGGACAGCAGTAATTCACCCCTCCACTTT. Its translation is CASSQGDSSNSPLHF.

This clonotype was observed a few times. The V gene is TRBV30, the J gene TRBJ1-1, with 9 bases lining up with TRBD1. J lost 4 bases, V lost 4 bases, and 22 bases had no gene match. Per germline, CDR1 GTSNPN and CDR2 SVGIG (reference sequence). CDR3 length: 19 amino acids. CDR3 nucleotide sequence: TGTGCCTGGACCGGAGGGGGGGGACAGGGCACCCCCCGGGGCACTGAAGCTTTCTTT. The encoded protein is CAWTGGGGQGTPRGTEAFF.

This clonotype came up a few times. V gene TRBV19 combines with J gene TRBJ1-2; 9 positions agree with TRBD1. The V gene end was trimmed by 4 bases and the J gene end by 8 bases; junction bases not matched to a gene: 8. The CDR3 spans 14 residues. Germline V gene sequence: CDR1 LNHDA, CDR2 SQIVND (reference sequence). For the CDR3, the DNA is TGTGCCAGTAGTACCACAGGGGGCGCGGGAGGCTACACCTTC. It codes for CASSTTGGAGGYTF. The full variable domain, completed using reference TRBV19 and TRBJ1-2, is DGGITQSPKYLFRKEGQNVTLSCEQNLNHDAMYWYRQDPGQGLRLIYYSQIVNDFQKGDIAEGYSVSREKKESFPLTVTSAQKNPTAFYLCASSTTGGAGGYTFGSGTRLTVV.